These 10 T cell receptor beta chains were sequenced from one sample in a study of blood T cell repertoires in COVID-19 (TCRdb year 2020). The library relied on the immunoSEQ multiplex PCR assay. TCRdb obtained this table from immuneACCESS and retained in-frame rearrangements with V and J assigned. These tables miss some clones; where compared with another copy, unresolved V genes account for less than half of the shortfall, and the remainder is unexplained. The sample includes roughly 170,000 clones, with approximately 82% observed a single time. The ten largest make up around 4.3% of the sample. Sample: PBMCs or T cells enriched from blood (not recorded which). The origin of the receptors is a woman in her 50s who had recovered from COVID-19.

CDR3 in DNA: TGTGCCTGGAGTAGCGGGAGCCCCCCCTACGAGCAGTACGTC. Its translation: CAWSSGSPPYEQYV. This chain joins TRBV30 and TRBJ2-7, with TRBD2 matching 8 bases. The CDR3 is 14 residues long. V lost 2 bases, J lost 2 bases, and 5 bases stayed unmatched. Germline CDR1 GTSNPN, CDR2 SVGIG (reference sequence).

The chain recombines TRBV12-2 with TRBJ1-1; TRBD1, the table's D call, was not compared with the DNA. TRBV12-2 is a recognized pseudogene. There are 13 residues in the CDR3. The CDR3 region is CASRLARTHEAFF. The CDR3, as DNA: TGTGCAAGTCGCTTAGCGAGGACACATGAAGCTTTCTTT.

The V and J genes are TRBV10-3 and TRBJ1-2; 8 bases align to TRBD1. The CDR3 is made up of 14 amino acids. After removal of 2 bases from V and 8 bases from J, the junction contained 7 bases not matched to a gene. Germline V lookup: CDR1 ENHRY, CDR2 SYGVKD. The CDR3 sequence: CAISETGGYIGYTF. In DNA form, the CDR3 reads TGTGCCATCAGTGAGACAGGGGGGTATATAGGCTACACCTTC.

The V gene is TRBV28, the J gene TRBJ1-2; D call uncertain. The CDR3 loop spans 13 amino acids. In germline, CDR1 is MDHEN, CDR2 SYDVKM. V was shortened by 7 bases and J by 4 bases, with 13 bases between the two germline ends. In DNA, the CDR3 is TGTGCCAGCACCCCCCGGGATCTCTATGGCTACACCTTC. Encoded protein: CASTPRDLYGYTF.

This clone has a handful of counts. J is TRBJ1-2 and V is TRBV2; 7 bases fit TRBD1. The CDR3 is made up of 12 amino acids. The V gene end was trimmed by 6 bases and the J gene end by 8 bases; junction bases not matched to a gene: 6. Germline assignment: CDR1 SNHLY and CDR2 FYNNEI. CDR3 amino acids: CASRRDREGYTF. CDR3 nucleotide sequence: TGTGCCAGCAGACGGGACAGAGAGGGCTACACCTTC.

This chain uses TRBV5-1 with TRBJ2-3, with 10 positions matching TRBD2. The CDR3 consists of 18 residues. J was trimmed by 1 base and V by 1 base; bases with no gene match: 9. Germline-derived CDR1 and CDR2 are SGHRS and YFSETQ. CDR3 in amino acids: CASSLNGGLAERTDTQYF. In DNA, the CDR3 is TGCGCCAGCAGCTTGAACGGAGGACTAGCGGAACGCACAGATACGCAGTATTTT.

The chain uses TRBV9 and TRBJ1-2; perhaps TRBD1 as D (5 bases). The CDR3 has 14 amino acids. Trimming took off 4 bases at V and 4 bases at J, with 14 bases between the two ends. CDR1 and CDR2 (germline): SGDLS, YYNGEE. CDR3 in DNA: TGTGCCAGCAGCTCGCCCGGGACTTCCTATGGCTACACCTTC. Translation: CASSSPGTSYGYTF.

The rearrangement joins TRBV11-3 to TRBJ2-1; 10 bases are shared with TRBD2. V dropped 5 bases and J dropped 9; count of bases not matched to a gene: 4. Per the germline V gene, CDR1 is SGHNT and CDR2 is YENEEA. This CDR3 is 13 amino acids long. The CDR3 reads CASSPRLAGEQFF. The CDR3, as DNA: TGTGCCAGCAGCCCCCGACTAGCGGGTGAGCAGTTCTTC.

This clone was counted once. This chain connects TRBV12-3 or TRBV12-4 to TRBJ1-1; 7 bases agree with TRBD1. The CDR3 spans 12 residues. The V segment lost 7 bases and the J segment 6 bases; nucleotides outside the gene matches: 5. CDR3 DNA sequence: TGTGCCAGCAACCCCGGGACAGCTGAAGCTTTCTTT. Amino acid sequence: CASNPGTAEAFF.

This chain joins TRBV25-1 and TRBJ1-1; a weak D match, TRBD1 (5 bases). The CDR3 has 14 residues. V was trimmed by 6 bases and J by 4 bases, leaving 15 bases between them. Per the germline V gene, CDR1 is MGHDK and CDR2 is SYGVNS. The CDR3 loop reads CASRGGELSTEAFF. In nucleotides, the CDR3 is TGTGCCAGCAGGGGGGGTGAGTTGAGCACTGAAGCTTTCTTT.